The 14 T cell receptor beta chains below all came from one sample that was sequenced in a study of T cells in Graves' hyperthyroidism and ophthalmopathy (dated by TCRdb to about 2019). The receptor library was made with multiplex PCR. Sequencer: Illumina HiSeq 2000. The TCR beta CDR3 regions were amplified from the RNA transcripts. A first-round RT-PCR of the TCR CDR3 used the HTBI primer set with the Qiagen OneStep RT-PCR kit. TCRdb trimmed the raw reads at Q25, called clones with MiXCR and kept productive beta chains. Each CDR3 protein gets just one entry, which takes the most common genes and DNA from the rows behind it. This sample gives roughly 650,000 distinct CDR3 sequences in total; more than 15% of them show up just once. Under 3.5% of the sample comes from the top ten. Input material: blood. These receptors all stem from a woman between 40 and 50 years old with Graves' ophthalmopathy.

This clonotype appeared many times. The chain joins TRBV6-1 to TRBJ2-5, with TRBD2 as a possible D gene (6 bases). In germline, CDR1 is MNHNS, CDR2 SASEGT. There are 14 residues in the CDR3. V lost 3 bases and J 4 bases, leaving 12 bases between the germline ends. This chain's CDR3 is CASSDVGGRETQYF. CDR3 sequence (DNA): TGTGCCAGCAGTGACGTGGGGGGACGAGAGACCCAGTACTTC.

This clonotype has only a few counts. The J gene is TRBJ2-2, the V gene TRBV27; 8 bases agree with TRBD2. The CDR3 is 15 residues long. Germline V gene data show CDR1 as MNHEY and CDR2 as SMNVEV (reference sequence). The V and J ends lost 7 bases and 5 bases, in that order; junction bases with no gene match: 9. The CDR3 loop reads CASKYVGGATGELFF. The CDR3 DNA reads as TGTGCCAGCAAGTACGTCGGGGGGGCGACCGGGGAGCTGTTTTTT.

This clonotype was seen a few times. In DNA form, the CDR3 reads TGTGCCAGCAGCGTCCGTCGGGGGCGTAGCGGGGGGGCCTGGGATACGCAGTATTTT. Translated: CASSVRRGRSGGAWDTQYF. V and J are TRBV7-2 and TRBJ2-3; 11 bases line up with TRBD2. The CDR3 runs 19 residues. Trimming took 5 bases from V and 6 from J; bases not matched to a gene: 19. The V gene's germline CDR1 is SGHTA and CDR2 FQGNSA.

As regards this clonotype: The junction does not match germline at one end; this may be a read error. The chain couples TRBV6-1 to TRBJ2-1; TRBD2 aligns across 11 bases. The CDR3 has 15 amino acids. Germline CDR1 MNHNS, CDR2 SASEGT. The CDR3 bases are TGTACCAGCGGTCCTAGCGGGAGGTCCTACAATGAGCAGTTCTTC. The encoded protein is CTSGPSGRSYNEQFF.

The chain couples TRBV20-1 to TRBJ1-6; 7 positions agree with TRBD1. Trimming at V came to 6 bases and at J to 0 bases, leaving 8 bases not matched to a gene. The CDR3 spans 16 residues. The germline gives CDR1 DFQATT, CDR2 SNEGSKA (reference sequence). The CDR3 DNA sequence: TGCAGTGCAGCTAAGGGGGCAAGCTCCTATAATTCACCCCTCCACTTT. Amino acids: CSAAKGASSYNSPLHF.

There are many counts of this clonotype. V is TRBV20-1 and J is TRBJ2-5; D may be TRBD1 (6 bases). This CDR3 is built from 13 residues. V shed 5 bases and J shed 4 bases, with 14 bases lying between them. Per germline, CDR1 DFQATT and CDR2 SNEGSKA (reference sequence). The CDR3 nucleotides are TGCAGTGCTGTCTGGGGACAATCAGAGACCCAGTACTTC. Amino acid sequence: CSAVWGQSETQYF.

This rearrangement joins TRBV29-1 to TRBJ2-3, with TRBD2 matching over 8 bases. V dropped 6 bases and J dropped 2; count of bases not matched to a gene: 7. The germline CDR1 and CDR2 sequences are SQVTM and ANQGSEA. This CDR3 region has 14 residues. The CDR3 is CSVETSANTDTQYF. The CDR3 DNA reads TGCAGCGTGGAGACTAGCGCTAACACAGATACGCAGTATTTT.

This clonotype was counted many times. The rearrangement uses TRBV20-1 and TRBJ1-4; no reliable D call. The CDR3 is 14 amino acids. V shed 6 bases and J shed 7 bases, with 18 bases lying between them. The germline V gene has CDR1 DFQATT and CDR2 SNEGSKA (reference sequence). CDR3 amino acids: CSAPDPRFGEKLFF. The CDR3 DNA sequence: TGCAGTGCCCCCGACCCCCGGTTTGGTGAAAAACTGTTTTTT.

At least ten counts were recorded for this clonotype. This sequence joins TRBV7-8 and TRBJ2-1; 7 bases match TRBD2. From germline, CDR1 is SGHVS and CDR2 FQNEAQ. V lost 2 bases to trimming and J lost 1 base; unmatched junction nucleotides: 20. This CDR3 has 21 residues. The CDR3 protein is CASSLPAGGKRESASYNEQFF. In DNA, the CDR3 is TGTGCCAGCAGCTTACCCGCCGGTGGGAAGCGGGAAAGCGCGTCCTACAATGAGCAGTTCTTC. The full variable domain, rest sourced from reference TRBV7-8 and TRBJ2-1, is GAGVSQSPRYKVAKRGQDVALRCDPISGHVSLFWYQQALGQGPEFLTYFQNEAQLDKSGLPSDRFFAERPEGSVSTLKIQRTQQEDSAVYLCASSLPAGGKRESASYNEQFFGPGTRLTVL.

This clonotype was counted once. The junction does not match germline at one end; this may be a read error. This chain joins TRBV2 and TRBJ1-2; a weak D match, TRBD1 (6 bases). The CDR3 loop spans 13 amino acids. CDR1 is SNHLY, CDR2 FYNNEI, per germline. The CDR3 nucleotides read TGTGTCAGCGGCGGGACACCAGACGTTTCCTACACCTTC. Protein: CVSGGTPDVSYTF.

CDR3 protein: CASSSPGGRNYEAFF. The DNA for the CDR3 is TGTGCCAGTAGTTCGCCAGGGGGACGAAATTATGAAGCTTTCTTT. The chain links TRBV19 to TRBJ1-1; 7 positions match TRBD1. Germline V gene sequence: CDR1 LNHDA, CDR2 SQIVND (reference sequence). V lost 5 bases and J lost 7; bases outside the gene matches: 13. This CDR3 region has 15 residues.

This clonotype was counted a few times. The chain links TRBV6-6 to TRBJ2-3; D is possibly TRBD2 (5 bases). Per germline, CDR1 MNHNY and CDR2 SVGAGI (reference sequence). The CDR3 runs to 15 residues. Trimming removed 0 bases at V and 1 base at J, with 8 bases between. As DNA, the CDR3 is TGTGCCAGCAGTTACTCAAGCGGCCGCACAGATACGCAGTATTTT. Protein sequence: CASSYSSGRTDTQYF.

The V and J genes are TRBV5-4 and TRBJ1-1, with D possibly TRBD1 on 5 matching bases. Germline V CDR1 and CDR2: SGHNT, YYREEE (reference sequence). With 4 bases removed from V and 1 base from J, the gap between germline ends came to 17 bases. This CDR3 contains 16 residues. The CDR3 DNA sequence: TGTGCCAGCAGCGGTCGAACCAGGGACGCGAACACTGAAGCTTTCTTT. Encoded protein: CASSGRTRDANTEAFF.

The chain is built from TRBV15 and TRBJ1-6, with D possibly matching TRBD1 (5 bases). V lost 6 bases, J lost 7 bases, and 7 bases lay in between. From germline, CDR1 is LNHNV and CDR2 YYDKDF (reference sequence). This CDR3 is built from 12 residues. The CDR3 loop is CATRTVNSPLHF. The DNA for the CDR3 is TGTGCCACCAGGACAGTAAATTCACCCCTCCACTTT.